The clone carrying this T cell receptor beta chain was seen a single time. Germline V gives CDR1 MNHNS, CDR2 SASEGT. V trimming: 4 bases; J trimming: 1 base; junction bases outside the gene matches: 5. The CDR3 is 15 amino acids. The data derive from a study of shared clonotypes between healthy human individuals. Only in-frame clones appear in the TCRdb table, and some are missing; sequencing was by immunoSEQ multiplex PCR. In the table there are some 660,000 clones, roughly 72% of which are singletons. The sample comprised memory CD4+ T cells sorted from blood. The subset is: CD45RA-negative fraction. The J gene is TRBJ2-7, the V gene TRBV6-1; TRBD2 agrees at 9 bases. This TCR was sampled from a woman aged 30 to 39 in good health. The CDR3 nucleotides read TGTGCCAGCAGTGGATCTAGCGGGACGTCCTACGAGCAGTACTTC. This translates into CASSGSSGTSYEQYF.